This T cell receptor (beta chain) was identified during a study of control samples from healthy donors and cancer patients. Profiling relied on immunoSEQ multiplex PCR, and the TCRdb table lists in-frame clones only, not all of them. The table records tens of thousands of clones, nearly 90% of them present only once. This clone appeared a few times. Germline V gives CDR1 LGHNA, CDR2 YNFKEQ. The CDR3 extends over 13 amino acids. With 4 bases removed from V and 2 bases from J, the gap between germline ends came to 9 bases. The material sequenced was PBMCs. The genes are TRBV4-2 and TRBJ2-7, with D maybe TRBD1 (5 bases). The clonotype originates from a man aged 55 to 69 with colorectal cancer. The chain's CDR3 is CASSPDITYEQYF. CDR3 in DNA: TGTGCCAGCAGCCCGGACATTACCTACGAGCAGTACTTC.